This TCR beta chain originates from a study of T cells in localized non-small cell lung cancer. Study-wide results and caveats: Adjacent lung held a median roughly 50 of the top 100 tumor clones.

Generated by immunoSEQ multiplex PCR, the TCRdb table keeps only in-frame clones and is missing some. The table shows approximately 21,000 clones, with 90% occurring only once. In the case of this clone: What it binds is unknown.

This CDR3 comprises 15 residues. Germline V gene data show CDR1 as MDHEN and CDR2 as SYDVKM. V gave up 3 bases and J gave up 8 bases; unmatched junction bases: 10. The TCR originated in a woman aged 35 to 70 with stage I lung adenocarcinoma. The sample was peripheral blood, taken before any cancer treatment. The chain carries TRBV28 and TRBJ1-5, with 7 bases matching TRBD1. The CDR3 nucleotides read TGTGCCAGCAGTTTTGGGACAGAGGGCGGGGAGCCCCAGCATTTT. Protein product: CASSFGTEGGEPQHF.